This entry concerns a single T cell receptor (beta chain). Its antigen is still unknown. One base away there is no much larger clone; base qualities are not given. Counted from cysteine to phenylalanine, this CDR3 has 13 amino acids. CDR3 DNA is the only sequence kept; it has 39 bases, read in frame from the first base. The germline V gene encodes CDR1 SEHNR and CDR2 FQNEAQ (reference sequence). The V and J ends are trimmed by 6 bases and 4 bases, leaving 9 bases between them. This sample stems from a study of OX40 agonist ivuxolimab in advanced cancers. About the investigation overall: The costimulatory receptor OX40 (CD134) was targeted by ivuxolimab, a fully human IgG2 agonistic monoclonal antibody. The point of sequencing TCRbeta in the periphery was to test whether ivuxolimab changed TCR sequence diversity and drove clonal T-cell expansion. Intravenous ivuxolimab was administered to patients every 2 weeks at six dose levels: 0.01, 0.1, 0.3, 1.5, 3 and 10 mg/kg. Partial responses were achieved by three dose-escalation patients, of whom one had hepatocellular carcinoma and two had cutaneous melanoma. Of the roughly 51 dose-escalation patients, hepatocellular carcinoma was present in about 19, melanoma in approximately 15, renal cell carcinoma in 9 and head and neck cancer in 9. Patients were allowed to have had prior anti-PD-1, anti-PD-L1 or anti-CTLA-4 therapy, and more than 30% of the dose-escalation patients had previously received checkpoint inhibitors. A male proportion of 70% to 90% and a mean age of 60 years, ranging from 23 to 79, were recorded for the dose-escalation cohort. The paper reports the monotherapy dose-escalation portion (N of about 54 patients) of the phase I ivuxolimab trial.

Patients with a history of autoimmune disease or receiving systemic immunosuppression were excluded from the trial. Peripheral blood for TCR sequencing was collected from all dose cohorts at baseline, on cycle 4 day 1, and on cycle 7 day 1. The samples were drawn from a first-in-human, open-label, multicenter phase I dose-escalation trial of ivuxolimab. Adults with locally advanced or metastatic melanoma, renal cell carcinoma, hepatocellular carcinoma or head and neck squamous cell carcinoma were enrolled in the trial. CD4+ and CD8+ T cells were sorted separately from peripheral blood before TCR sequencing. Findings and caveats that apply to the study as a whole: After ivuxolimab, more expanded clones were found on average in CD8+ T cells than in CD4+ T cells. Low levels of normalized T-cell clonal expansion were also seen in some patients who did not respond. In the 0.1-3.0 mg/kg groups, partial responders had among the lowest normalized peripheral clonal expansion, particularly in CD8+ T cells. Clonal expansion of both CD4+ and CD8+ blood T cells was observed from baseline to week 6 at doses 0.1 to 3.0 mg/kg. Which antigens the clonally expanded peripheral T cells were specific for was not determined.

Genomic DNA was extracted from sorted cells for sequencing of the TCRbeta CDR3 region. The immunoSEQ Assay was used for sequencing of TCRbeta CDR3 regions. In TCRdb, the immuneACCESS table is reduced to in-frame sequences with V and J assigned. These tables do not hold every clone; where another copy was compared, an unresolved V gene accounts for under half, and the others remain unexplained. The sample records about 80,000 clones, 84% of which are singletons. In total, the top ten clones hold roughly 25% of the sample. The TCR sequence derives from an adult with an advanced solid tumor such as melanoma, head and neck, liver or kidney cancer. The chain links TRBV7-9 with TRBJ1-4, and possibly TRBD1, on 5 matching bases. The sample was CD4+ or CD8+ T cells sorted from blood, taken in a trial of the OX40 agonist ivuxolimab. The nucleotides are TGTGCCAGCAGGGGAGACAGTAATGAAAAACTGTTTTTT. Translated, this is CASRGDSNEKLFF. Full variable domain (CDR3 extended with the reference TRBV7-9 and TRBJ1-4 proteins): DTGVSQNPRHKITKRGQNVTFRCDPISEHNRLYWYRQTLGQGPEFLTYFQNEAQLEKSRLLSDRFSAERPKGSFSTLEIQRTEQGDSAMYLCASRGDSNEKLFFGSGTQLSVL.